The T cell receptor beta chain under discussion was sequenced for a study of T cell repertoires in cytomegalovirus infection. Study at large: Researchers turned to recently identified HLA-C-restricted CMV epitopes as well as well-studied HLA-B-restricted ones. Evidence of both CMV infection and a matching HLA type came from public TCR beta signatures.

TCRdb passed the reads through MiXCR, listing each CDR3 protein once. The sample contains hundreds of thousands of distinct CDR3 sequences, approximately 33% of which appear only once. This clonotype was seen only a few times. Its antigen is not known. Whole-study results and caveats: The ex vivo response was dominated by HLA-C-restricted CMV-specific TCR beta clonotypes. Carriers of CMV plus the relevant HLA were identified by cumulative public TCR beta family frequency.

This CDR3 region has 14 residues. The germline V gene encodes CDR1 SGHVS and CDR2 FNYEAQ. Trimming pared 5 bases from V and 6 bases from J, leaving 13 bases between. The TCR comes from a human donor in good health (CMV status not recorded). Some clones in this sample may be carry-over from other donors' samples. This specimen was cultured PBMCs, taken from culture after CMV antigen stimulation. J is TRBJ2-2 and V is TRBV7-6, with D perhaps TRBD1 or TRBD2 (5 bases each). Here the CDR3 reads CASSTVQGPGELFF. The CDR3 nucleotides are TGTGCCAGCAGCACCGTCCAGGGACCCGGGGAGCTGTTTTTT.